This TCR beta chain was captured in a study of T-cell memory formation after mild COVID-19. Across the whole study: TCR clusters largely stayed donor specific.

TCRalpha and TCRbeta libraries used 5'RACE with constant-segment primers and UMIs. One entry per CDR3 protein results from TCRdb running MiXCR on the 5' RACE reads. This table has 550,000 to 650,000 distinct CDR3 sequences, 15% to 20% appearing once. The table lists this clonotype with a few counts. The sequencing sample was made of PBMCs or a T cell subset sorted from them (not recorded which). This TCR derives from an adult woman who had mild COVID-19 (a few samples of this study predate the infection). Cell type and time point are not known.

The CDR3 DNA reads TGTGCCAGCAGCTCCTGGGTCGGGGGACATGTACTAATTAAAGACAATGAGCAGTTCTTC. As protein: CASSSWVGGHVLIKDNEQFF. The J gene is TRBJ2-1, the V gene TRBV7-3; D is perhaps TRBD1 or TRBD2 (6 bases each). The CDR3 has 20 residues. The germline gives CDR1 SGHTA, CDR2 FQGTGA. Trimming stripped 4 bases from V and 5 bases from J, with 30 bases between.